This record covers a single T cell receptor beta chain. Its antigen is not yet known. No much larger clone exists at a distance of one base, and base qualities are not known. Enrolling through a virtual design, the prospective study's participants ranged in age from roughly 18 to 100 years and lived across 20 to 25 United States geographic areas. In the prospective study, cohorts were assigned on the basis of participant-reported clinical history obtained from a screening survey and a study questionnaire. Recovered participants in ImmuneRACE Cohort 3 were defined as having two consecutive negative NP/OP PCR tests, clearance from a healthcare professional, or resolution of symptoms. Mobile phlebotomists in the prospective study collected whole blood, serum and a nasopharyngeal or oropharyngeal swab from every participant. Prospective study participants could optionally give additional blood draws and questionnaires over an approximately two-month period. Before DNA extraction, blood samples from the prospective study were shipped at room temperature or frozen.

These data originate in a study of blood T cell repertoires in COVID-19 (TCRdb year 2020). About the full investigation: The collaborator samples originated in the United States, Italy and Spain and spanned the acute and convalescent phases of COVID-19. The repertoires were released in a freely available public database meant as a resource for research on the immune response to SARS-CoV-2. The samples were drawn from the first 160 participants of the ongoing ImmuneRACE study and from 1,200 or so subjects provided by 6 global collaborators. Where available, HLA class I and class II types were obtained from metadata supplied by the sample provider rather than from assay-based typing. The material from the prospective study consisted of cDNA or gDNA derived from T cells, B-cell-depleted T cells, or PBMCs. The sample metadata nearly always contained a de-identified subject ID, COVID-19 status, age in years and sex. Subjects who had been exposed to COVID-19, were actively infected with it, or had recovered from it provided the deeply sampled blood TCRbeta repertoires that made up the dataset.

The immunoSEQ Assay, a bias-controlled multiplex PCR, was used to amplify TCRbeta CDR3 regions from genomic DNA. In the authors' own workflow: The number of nucleated cells in each sample was estimated from the amplification of reference gene primers within the assay. To quantify the absolute abundance of each unique TCRbeta CDR3 rearrangement, sequence reads were collapsed and filtered. For each sample, productive Simpson clonality was calculated as the square root of Simpson's diversity index across productive rearrangements. This immuneACCESS table, as held by TCRdb, lists in-frame sequences with V and J called but not all clones. Of the missing ones, under half trace to an unresolved V gene in checked studies; the others have no known cause. V, J and clone size derive from that table, while D and trimming were established from the DNA sequence. Recorded for this sample are under 300,000 clones; approximately 86% of them occurred a single time. The top ten constitute 0.75% to 1% of the sample.

The CDR3 runs 13 amino acids, cysteine and phenylalanine included. Left in the record is the CDR3 DNA by itself, 39 bases read in frame from the first base. V sheds 0 bases and J sheds 5 bases, leaving 7 bases between their ends. CDR1 and CDR2 (GTSNPN, SVGIG) derive from the germline V gene (reference sequence). Study-wide conclusions, independent of this receptor: The amount of clinical and demographic metadata varied by source and participant and was provided uncurated.

The clonotype was recovered from a woman aged 25 to 39 who had recovered from COVID-19. Sequenced input: PBMCs or T cells enriched from blood (not recorded which). The chain joins TRBV30 to TRBJ2-2; the D gene cannot be resolved reliably. In nucleotide form, the sequence is TGTGCCTGGAGTGTAACGGAGACCGGGGAGCTGTTTTTT. Translated, it reads CAWSVTETGELFF.